The rows below give T cell receptor beta chains drawn from one sample of a study of CDR3 diversity in severe acne. TCRdb itself ran the PCR reads through MiXCR, one entry per CDR3 protein. Found here are approximately 90,000 distinct CDR3 sequences, less than 65% of them singletons; the top ten hold under 14%. The specimen was blood. The receptors come from a male donor with severe acne vulgaris. CDR3s include the opening cysteine and the closing phenylalanine or tryptophan. D genes are given only for firm matches. Expanded clones get a size class; other rows say once, few or many, or leave the size out.

D gene: TRBD1; clone size: many; V gene: TRBV7-9; J gene: TRBJ2-5; CDR3 protein: CASSFRDRQETQYF; CDR3 DNA: TGTGCCAGCAGCTTCCGGGACAGGCAAGAGACCCAGTACTTC
D gene: .; clone size: .; V gene: TRBV27; J gene: TRBJ2-1; CDR3 protein: CASSLDISYNEQFF; CDR3 DNA: TGTGCCAGCAGTTTAGATATCTCCTACAATGAGCAGTTCTTC
D gene: .; clone size: .; V gene: TRBV10-3; J gene: TRBJ2-5; CDR3 protein: CAISGDGQETQYF; CDR3 DNA: TGTGCCATCAGTGGGGACGGACAAGAGACCCAGTACTTC
D gene: TRBD2; clone size: once; V gene: TRBV25-1; J gene: TRBJ2-5; CDR3 protein: CASSEYIGLAGARETQYF; CDR3 DNA: TGTGCCAGCAGTGAATATATTGGACTAGCGGGAGCCAGGGAGACCCAGTACTTC
D gene: .; clone size: few; V gene: TRBV11-1; J gene: TRBJ2-2; CDR3 protein: CASSLFTTGELFF; CDR3 DNA: TGTGCCAGCAGCTTATTTACCACCGGGGAGCTGTTTTTT
D gene: .; clone size: .; V gene: TRBV20-1; J gene: TRBJ2-5; CDR3 protein: CSARESEERTWETQYF; CDR3 DNA: TGCAGTGCTAGAGAATCGGAGGAAAGAACCTGGGAGACCCAGTACTTC
D gene: TRBD1; clone size: many; V gene: TRBV5-4; J gene: TRBJ2-5; CDR3 protein: CATNRGTGGLETQYF; CDR3 DNA: TGTGCCACCAACCGAGGGACAGGGGGCTTGGAGACCCAGTACTTC
D gene: TRBD1; clone size: .; V gene: TRBV29-1; J gene: TRBJ2-7; CDR3 protein: CSVTGQGEGEQYF; CDR3 DNA: TGCAGCGTTACGGGACAGGGGGAAGGCGAGCAGTACTTC
D gene: .; clone size: many; V gene: TRBV20-1; J gene: TRBJ1-2; CDR3 protein: CSAKGGSGYTF; CDR3 DNA: TGCAGTGCCAAAGGGGGTAGTGGCTACACCTTC
D gene: TRBD1; clone size: few; V gene: TRBV28; J gene: TRBJ1-5; CDR3 protein: CASTGDRGVYSNQPQHF; CDR3 DNA: TGTGCCAGCACGGGGGACAGGGGGGTGTATAGCAATCAGCCCCAGCATTTT
D gene: .; clone size: .; V gene: TRBV18; J gene: TRBJ1-1; CDR3 protein: CASSPDTTTEAFF; CDR3 DNA: TGTGCCAGCTCGCCAGATACGACCACTGAAGCTTTCTTT
D gene: .; clone size: .; V gene: TRBV11-1; J gene: TRBJ1-5; CDR3 protein: CTSSLDNGQPQHF; CDR3 DNA: TGTACCAGCAGCTTAGACAATGGCCAGCCCCAGCATTTT
D gene: .; clone size: many; V gene: TRBV12-3/TRBV12-4; J gene: TRBJ2-7; CDR3 protein: CASSFGYEQYF; CDR3 DNA: TGTGCCAGCAGTTTTGGGTACGAGCAGTACTTC
D gene: .; clone size: .; V gene: TRBV28; J gene: TRBJ2-7; CDR3 protein: CASRITSSYEQYF; CDR3 DNA: TGTGCCAGCAGGATAACTAGCTCCTACGAGCAGTACTTC
D gene: .; clone size: many; V gene: TRBV5-1; J gene: TRBJ2-5; CDR3 protein: CASSLSRVDETQYF; CDR3 DNA: TGCGCCAGCAGCTTGAGCAGGGTTGACGAGACCCAGTACTTC
D gene: TRBD1; clone size: many; V gene: TRBV29-1; J gene: TRBJ2-5; CDR3 protein: CSAGQGETETQYF; CDR3 DNA: TGCAGCGCTGGACAGGGTGAAACGGAGACCCAGTACTTC
D gene: TRBD1; clone size: .; V gene: TRBV20-1; J gene: TRBJ2-3; CDR3 protein: CSASSFTGGVDTQYF; CDR3 DNA: TGCAGTGCCAGCAGCTTTACAGGGGGCGTAGATACGCAGTATTTT
D gene: .; clone size: .; V gene: TRBV29-1; J gene: TRBJ2-7; CDR3 protein: CSVEVGSGEQYF; CDR3 DNA: TGCAGCGTTGAAGTAGGGTCCGGCGAGCAGTACTTC
D gene: .; clone size: .; V gene: TRBV20-1; J gene: TRBJ2-7; CDR3 protein: CSASGREFPYEQYF; CDR3 DNA: TGCAGTGCTAGCGGTCGGGAGTTTCCCTACGAGCAGTACTTC
D gene: TRBD1; clone size: .; V gene: TRBV7-9; J gene: TRBJ1-4; CDR3 protein: CASSLGDRGQSEKLFF; CDR3 DNA: TGTGCCAGCAGCTTAGGGGACAGGGGGCAGAGTGAAAAACTGTTTTTT
D gene: TRBD1; clone size: once; V gene: TRBV6-5; J gene: TRBJ1-2; CDR3 protein: CASTYGGLGGGDGYTF; CDR3 DNA: TGTGCCAGCACCTACGGCGGACTAGGGGGCGGTGATGGCTACACCTTC
D gene: .; clone size: .; V gene: TRBV6-5; J gene: TRBJ2-5; CDR3 protein: CASSYQVRETQYF; CDR3 DNA: TGTGCCAGCAGTTACCAGGTTCGAGAGACCCAGTACTTC
D gene: TRBD2; clone size: .; V gene: TRBV25-1; J gene: TRBJ2-7; CDR3 protein: CASSLSEDSGRFYEQYF; CDR3 DNA: TGTGCCAGCAGTTTATCCGAAGACAGCGGGAGGTTCTACGAGCAGTACTTC
D gene: TRBD1; clone size: many; V gene: TRBV19; J gene: TRBJ2-7; CDR3 protein: CASSITGGESYEQYF; CDR3 DNA: TGTGCCAGTAGTATCACAGGGGGTGAGTCCTACGAGCAGTACTTC
D gene: .; clone size: .; V gene: TRBV7-9; J gene: TRBJ1-1; CDR3 protein: CASSPPGGDTEAFF; CDR3 DNA: TGTGCCAGCAGCCCCCCAGGAGGGGACACTGAAGCTTTCTTT
D gene: .; clone size: .; V gene: TRBV7-2; J gene: TRBJ2-5; CDR3 protein: CASSGGHPGETQYF; CDR3 DNA: TGTGCCAGCAGCGGAGGACACCCCGGAGAGACCCAGTACTTC
D gene: TRBD2; clone size: .; V gene: TRBV20-1; J gene: TRBJ2-7; CDR3 protein: CSASTSGGAYEQYF; CDR3 DNA: TGCAGTGCTAGTACTAGCGGGGGGGCCTACGAGCAGTACTTC
D gene: .; clone size: .; V gene: TRBV15; J gene: TRBJ2-5; CDR3 protein: CATSRDLHIQETQYF; CDR3 DNA: TGTGCCACCAGCAGAGATTTACACATCCAAGAGACCCAGTACTTC
D gene: .; clone size: many; V gene: TRBV29-1; J gene: TRBJ2-1; CDR3 protein: CSVDSPSSYNEQFF; CDR3 DNA: TGCAGCGTTGATTCGCCGAGCTCCTACAATGAGCAGTTCTTC
D gene: .; clone size: few; V gene: TRBV9; J gene: TRBJ2-2; CDR3 protein: CASSVEGTHTGELFF; CDR3 DNA: TGTGCCAGCAGCGTCGAGGGGACGCACACCGGGGAGCTGTTTTTT
D gene: .; clone size: many; V gene: TRBV6-4; J gene: TRBJ2-3; CDR3 protein: CASSEKGTSTDTQYF; CDR3 DNA: TGTGCCAGCAGTGAAAAGGGAACTAGCACAGATACGCAGTATTTT
D gene: .; clone size: many; V gene: TRBV10-2; J gene: TRBJ1-5; CDR3 protein: CASSGGNQPQHF; CDR3 DNA: TGCGCCAGCAGTGGCGGGAATCAGCCCCAGCATTTT
D gene: .; clone size: few; V gene: TRBV7-3; J gene: TRBJ1-2; CDR3 protein: CASSAGARGYTF; CDR3 DNA: TGTGCCAGCAGTGCCGGGGCTCGGGGCTACACCTTC
D gene: .; clone size: .; V gene: TRBV30; J gene: TRBJ2-7; CDR3 protein: CAWSVLGSHEQYF; CDR3 DNA: TGTGCCTGGAGTGTACTGGGGAGCCACGAGCAGTACTTC
D gene: TRBD1; clone size: once; V gene: TRBV15; J gene: TRBJ1-2; CDR3 protein: CATFGTEIGYTF; CDR3 DNA: TGTGCCACCTTCGGGACAGAGATTGGCTACACCTTC
D gene: .; clone size: many; V gene: TRBV14; J gene: TRBJ2-7; CDR3 protein: CASSQRDGKNYEQYF; CDR3 DNA: TGTGCCAGCAGCCAGAGGGACGGTAAGAACTACGAGCAGTACTTC
D gene: TRBD1; clone size: .; V gene: TRBV14; J gene: TRBJ2-3; CDR3 protein: CASSTGAAYTDTQYF; CDR3 DNA: TGTGCCAGCTCGACAGGGGCCGCTTACACAGATACGCAGTATTTT
D gene: .; clone size: few; V gene: TRBV5-6; J gene: TRBJ2-1; CDR3 protein: CASFRGLVSYNEQFF; CDR3 DNA: TGTGCCAGCTTCCGAGGGCTTGTCTCCTACAATGAGCAGTTCTTC
D gene: .; clone size: many; V gene: TRBV28; J gene: TRBJ2-7; CDR3 protein: CASSSSGSNYEQYF; CDR3 DNA: TGTGCCAGCAGTTCCAGCGGAAGTAACTACGAGCAGTACTTC
D gene: .; clone size: .; V gene: TRBV10-3; J gene: TRBJ1-5; CDR3 protein: CAISEPDQPQHF; CDR3 DNA: TGTGCCATCAGTGAGCCTGATCAGCCCCAGCATTTT
D gene: TRBD2; clone size: .; V gene: TRBV11-1; J gene: TRBJ2-7; CDR3 protein: CASSLAVKEAGGSPPSYEQYF; CDR3 DNA: TGTGCCAGCAGCTTAGCGGTTAAGGAAGCGGGAGGCTCGCCTCCTTCCTACGAGCAGTACTTC
D gene: .; clone size: once; V gene: TRBV25-1; J gene: TRBJ2-3; CDR3 protein: CASSGVRAKGVPTGTQYF; CDR3 DNA: TGTGCCAGCAGTGGCGTCAGGGCAAAAGGAGTCCCGACAGGTACGCAGTATTTT
D gene: TRBD1; clone size: once; V gene: TRBV25-1; J gene: TRBJ1-6; CDR3 protein: CASSESGQVANSPLHF; CDR3 DNA: TGTGCCAGCAGTGAATCGGGACAGGTAGCGAATTCACCCCTCCACTTT